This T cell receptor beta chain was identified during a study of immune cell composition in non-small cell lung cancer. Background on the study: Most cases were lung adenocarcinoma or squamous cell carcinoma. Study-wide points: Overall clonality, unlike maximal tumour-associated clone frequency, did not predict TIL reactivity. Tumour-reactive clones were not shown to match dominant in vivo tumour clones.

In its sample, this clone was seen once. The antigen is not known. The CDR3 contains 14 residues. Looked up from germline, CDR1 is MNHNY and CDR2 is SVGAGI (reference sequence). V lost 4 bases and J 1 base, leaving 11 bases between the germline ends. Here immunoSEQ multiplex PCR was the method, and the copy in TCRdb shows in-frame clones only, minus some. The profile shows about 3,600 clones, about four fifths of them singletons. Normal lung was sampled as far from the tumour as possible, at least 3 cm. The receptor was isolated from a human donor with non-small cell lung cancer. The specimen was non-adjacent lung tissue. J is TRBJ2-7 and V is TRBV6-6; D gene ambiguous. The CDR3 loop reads CASSSPGESYEQYF. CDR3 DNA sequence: TGTGCCAGCAGTTCTCCGGGTGAATCCTACGAGCAGTACTTC.